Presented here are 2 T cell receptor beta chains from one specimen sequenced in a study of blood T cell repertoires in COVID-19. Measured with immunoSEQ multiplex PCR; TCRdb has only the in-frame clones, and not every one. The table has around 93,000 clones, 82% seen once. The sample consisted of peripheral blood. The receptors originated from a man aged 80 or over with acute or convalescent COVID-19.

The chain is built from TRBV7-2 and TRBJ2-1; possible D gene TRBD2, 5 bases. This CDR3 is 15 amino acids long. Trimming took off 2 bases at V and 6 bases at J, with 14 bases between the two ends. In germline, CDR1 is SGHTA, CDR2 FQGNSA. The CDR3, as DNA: TGTGCCAGCAGCTTAATGAGGGCCCGGGGCAATGAGCAGTTCTTC. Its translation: CASSLMRARGNEQFF. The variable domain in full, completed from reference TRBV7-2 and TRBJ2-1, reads GAGVSQSPSNKVTEKGKDVELRCDPISGHTALYWYRQSLGQGLEFLIYFQGNSAPDKSGLPSDRFSAERTGGSVSTLTIQRTQQEDSAVYLCASSLMRARGNEQFFGPGTRLTVL.

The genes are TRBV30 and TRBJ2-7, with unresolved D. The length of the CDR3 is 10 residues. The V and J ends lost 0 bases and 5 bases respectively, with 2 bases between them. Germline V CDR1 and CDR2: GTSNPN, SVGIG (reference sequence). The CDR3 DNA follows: TGTGCCTGGAGTGTCAACGAGCAGTACTTC. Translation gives CAWSVNEQYF.